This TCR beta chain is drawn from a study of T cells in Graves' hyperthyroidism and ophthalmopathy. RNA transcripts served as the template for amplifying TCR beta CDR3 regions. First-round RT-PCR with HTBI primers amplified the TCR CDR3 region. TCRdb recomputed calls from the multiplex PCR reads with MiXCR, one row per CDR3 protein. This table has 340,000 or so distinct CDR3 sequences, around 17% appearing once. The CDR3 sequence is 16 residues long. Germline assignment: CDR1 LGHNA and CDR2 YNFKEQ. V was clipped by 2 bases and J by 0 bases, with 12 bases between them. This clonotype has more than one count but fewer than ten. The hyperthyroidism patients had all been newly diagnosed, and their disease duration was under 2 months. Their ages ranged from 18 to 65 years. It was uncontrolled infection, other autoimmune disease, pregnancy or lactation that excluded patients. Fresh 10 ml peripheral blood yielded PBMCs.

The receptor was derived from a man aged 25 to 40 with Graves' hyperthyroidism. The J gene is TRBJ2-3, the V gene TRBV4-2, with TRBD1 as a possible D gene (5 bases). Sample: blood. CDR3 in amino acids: CASSQQGPASTDTQYF. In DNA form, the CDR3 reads TGTGCCAGCAGCCAACAGGGCCCGGCTAGCACAGATACGCAGTATTTT.